The 28 T cell receptor beta chains reported below all come from one sample, sequenced in a study of blood T cell repertoires in COVID-19. Clones were sequenced by immunoSEQ multiplex PCR, and TCRdb holds only the in-frame ones, with some missing. The sample contains some 190,000 clones, around 76% of which appear only once. Specimen: peripheral blood. These receptors originate from a woman aged 45-65 years with active or convalescent COVID-19.

The rearrangement uses TRBV14 and TRBJ1-1, with TRBD1 matching over 8 bases. This CDR3 has 17 residues. Unmatched junction bases numbered 13, after V lost 4 bases and J lost 3 bases. In germline, CDR1 is SGHDN, CDR2 FVKESK. The DNA of the CDR3 is TGTGCCAGCAGCCCATACAGGGGGACGGATTTGGACACTGAAGCTTTCTTT. It yields the protein CASSPYRGTDLDTEAFF. Full variable domain (missing parts from reference TRBV14 and TRBJ1-1): EAGVTQFPSHSVIEKGQTVTLRCDPISGHDNLYWYRRVMGKEIKFLLHFVKESKQDESGMPNNRFLAERTGGTYSTLKVQPAELEDSGVYFCASSPYRGTDLDTEAFFGQGTRLTVV.

The chain couples TRBV5-5 to TRBJ1-5; no reliable D call. The length of the CDR3 is 15 residues. The germline V gene encodes CDR1 SGHKS and CDR2 YYEKEE (reference sequence). Trimming removed 1 base at V and 0 bases at J, with 8 bases between. CDR3 coding DNA: TGTGCCAGCAGCTTGCACAGCAATAGCAATCAGCCCCAGCATTTT. Protein sequence: CASSLHSNSNQPQHF. Full variable domain (missing parts from reference TRBV5-5 and TRBJ1-5): DAGVTQSPTHLIKTRGQQVTLRCSPISGHKSVSWYQQVLGQGPQFIFQYYEKEERGRGNFPDRFSARQFPNYSSELNVNALLLGDSALYLCASSLHSNSNQPQHFGDGTRLSIL.

There are a few counts of this clone. This chain connects TRBV3-1 (or the pseudogene TRBV3-2) to TRBJ2-5; D might be TRBD1 (5 bases). V was clipped by 4 bases and J by 5 bases, with 11 bases between them. This CDR3 contains 13 residues. Germline V gives CDR1 LGHDT, CDR2 YNNKEL (reference sequence). CDR3 DNA sequence: TGTGCCAGCAGCCCACCAGGGCGGGAGACCCAGTACTTC. Translating gives CASSPPGRETQYF.

The gene calls are TRBV5-4 and TRBJ2-5, with 8 bases fitting TRBD2. This CDR3 has 16 residues. V dropped 0 bases and J dropped 2; count of bases not matched to a gene: 6. The germline V gene encodes CDR1 SGHNT and CDR2 YYREEE (reference sequence). The CDR3 region is CASSLDGTSVQETQYF. As DNA, the CDR3 is TGTGCCAGCAGCTTGGATGGGACTAGTGTGCAAGAGACCCAGTACTTC.

The V and J genes are TRBV7-9 and TRBJ1-1; no reliable D call. CDR1 and CDR2 from the germline V gene are SEHNR and FQNEAQ (reference sequence). The CDR3 is 12 residues long. V shed 3 bases and J shed 2 bases, with 4 bases lying between them. The CDR3 region is CASSFPNTEAFF. The CDR3 DNA sequence: TGTGCCAGCAGCTTCCCTAACACTGAAGCTTTCTTT.

Of note for this clone: One base away lies a much larger clone, so this may be a sequencing read error. This specimen includes other DNA sequences encoding the same CDR3. The J gene is TRBJ2-7, the V gene TRBV7-2; 9 nucleotides line up with TRBD2. This CDR3 has 16 residues. Germline V CDR1 and CDR2: SGHTA, FQGNSA. The CDR3 region is CASSLEVAGASYEQYF. The CDR3 bases are TGTGCCAGCAGCTTAGAGGTAGCGGGGGCCTCCTACGAGCAGTATTTC. The full variable domain, in which reference TRBV7-2 and TRBJ2-7 provide the parts outside the CDR3, is GAGVSQSPSNKVTEKGKDVELRCDPISGHTALYWYRQSLGQGLEFLIYFQGNSAPDKSGLPSDRFSAERTGGSVSTLTIQRTQQEDSAVYLCASSLEVAGASYEQYFGPGTRLTVT.

This clone occurred once. The V gene is TRBV5-6, the J gene TRBJ2-1; 7 nucleotides align to TRBD2. J lost 4 bases, V lost 0 bases, and 4 bases had no gene match. The CDR3 consists of 15 residues. Per germline, CDR1 SGHDT and CDR2 YYEEEE. The CDR3 region is CASSLVLAEYNEQFF. The DNA for the CDR3 is TGTGCCAGCAGCTTGGTCCTAGCGGAGTACAATGAGCAGTTCTTC.

V is TRBV2 and J is TRBJ1-2, with D unresolved. The CDR3 loop spans 14 amino acids. Germline assignment: CDR1 SNHLY and CDR2 FYNNEI. The germline V and J ends were trimmed by 2 bases and 8 bases, with 15 bases remaining between them. CDR3 sequence: CASSELGTEEGYTF. The CDR3 bases are TGTGCCAGCAGTGAACTGGGCACGGAAGAGGGCTACACCTTC.

The chain uses TRBV11-3 and TRBJ2-5, with a tentative D call TRBD1 (6 bases). The germline CDR1 and CDR2 sequences are SGHNT and YENEEA. The CDR3 is 14 amino acids. V was cut by 5 bases and J by 2 bases, with 12 bases left in between. CDR3 coding DNA: TGTGCCAGCAGCCTGGGGGCTACTCAAGAGACCCAGTACTTC. It translates to CASSLGATQETQYF.

This chain connects TRBV9 to TRBJ2-3; D might be TRBD2 (5 bases). Per the germline V gene, CDR1 is SGDLS and CDR2 is YYNGEE. Trimming left V 3 bases short and J 5 bases short, with 16 bases between. The CDR3 has 15 amino acids. The CDR3 spells CASSASGSRGDTQYF. For the CDR3, the DNA is TGTGCCAGCAGCGCCTCGGGGTCACGAGGAGATACGCAGTATTTT.

At least ten counts were recorded for this clone. The V call is TRBV19, the J call TRBJ2-1; the match to TRBD2 covers 10 bases. CDR3 length equals 14 residues. Germline V gene sequence: CDR1 LNHDA, CDR2 SQIVND (reference sequence). The J segment lost 9 bases and the V segment lost 3 bases, leaving 5 bases of the junction unmatched. CDR3 protein: CASSMGLAGVEQFF. DNA for the CDR3: TGTGCCAGTAGTATGGGGCTAGCGGGAGTTGAGCAGTTCTTC.

The rearrangement uses TRBV2 and TRBJ1-4, with TRBD1 identical over 8 bases. Germline assignment: CDR1 SNHLY and CDR2 FYNNEI. This CDR3 spans 14 amino acids. V shed 6 bases and J 7 bases; nucleotides not matched to a gene: 7. The CDR3 spells CASSPGQGVEKLFF. DNA of the CDR3: TGTGCCAGCAGCCCAGGACAGGGCGTTGAAAAACTGTTTTTT.

V and J are TRBV6-2 or TRBV6-3 and TRBJ2-3, with TRBD2 as a possible D gene (5 bases). Trimming removed 6 bases at V and 5 bases at J, with 18 bases between. The CDR3 contains 15 residues. Germline CDR1 is MNHEY and CDR2 is SVGEGT. CDR3 in amino acids: CASSRSFQLGDTQYF. The DNA of the CDR3 is TGTGCCAGCAGCCGTTCCTTCCAACTAGGAGATACGCAGTATTTT.

In its sample, this clone was seen once. This chain connects TRBV20-1 to TRBJ2-3; D is uncertain. V was trimmed by 3 bases and J by 2 bases, leaving 9 bases between them. Germline V gives CDR1 DFQATT, CDR2 SNEGSKA (reference sequence). CDR3 length: 13 amino acids. CDR3 DNA: TGCAGTGCTAGTGTGCTAATCACAGATACGCAGTATTTT. Protein sequence: CSASVLITDTQYF.

This chain's CDR3 is CASSQGRTGPKAFF. The CDR3 DNA is TGCGCCAGCAGCCAAGGGCGGACAGGGCCCAAAGCTTTCTTT. The rearrangement uses TRBV4-3 and TRBJ1-1; 8 bases fit TRBD1. Trimming cost V 1 base and J 9 bases; bases outside gene matches: 7. In germline, CDR1 is LGHNA, CDR2 YSLEER. The CDR3 runs 14 residues.

V and J are TRBV12-5 and TRBJ2-3; possibly TRBD2 for D (6 bases). The CDR3 sequence is 15 residues long. The V and J ends lost 5 bases and 2 bases respectively, with 14 bases between them. Germline lookup yields CDR1 LGHNT and CDR2 FRNRAP. Here the CDR3 DNA reads TGTGCTAGTGGTCCCTACGGGGGAAACACAGATACGCAGTATTTT. This encodes CASGPYGGNTDTQYF.

A single count supports this clone. The gene calls are TRBV30 and TRBJ1-1; D remains unclear. The germline CDR1 and CDR2 sequences are GTSNPN and SVGIG (reference sequence). The CDR3 is 14 residues long. The germline V and J ends were trimmed by 3 bases and 5 bases, with 16 bases remaining between them. The CDR3 DNA sequence: TGTGCCTGGAGGGCTTCCGGGGTTTGGACTGAAGCTTTCTTT. This sequence encodes CAWRASGVWTEAFF.

The genes are TRBV28 and TRBJ1-5, with D maybe TRBD1 (5 bases). Trimming took off 3 bases at V and 3 bases at J, with 9 bases between the two ends. CDR1 is MDHEN and CDR2 is SYDVKM in the germline V gene. The CDR3 sequence is 14 residues long. The CDR3 DNA follows: TGTGCCAGCAGTTTGGGGGGGAACAATCAGCCCCAGCATTTT. This gives the protein CASSLGGNNQPQHF.

The V call is TRBV14, the J call TRBJ2-1, with a tentative D call TRBD2 (5 bases). Germline loops: CDR1 SGHDN, CDR2 FVKESK. V shed 7 bases and J shed 0 bases, with 13 bases lying between them. The CDR3 loop spans 15 amino acids. CDR3 region: CASKKAANSYNEQFF. The CDR3 nucleotides read TGTGCCAGCAAAAAAGCGGCAAACTCCTACAATGAGCAGTTCTTC.

The rearrangement links TRBV7-2 to TRBJ2-4; the match to TRBD2 covers 12 bases. The CDR3 is 18 residues long. Looked up from germline, CDR1 is SGHTA and CDR2 is FQGNSA. The V and J ends lost 4 bases and 2 bases, in that order; junction bases with no gene match: 9. CDR3 protein: CASSSLEGLAGTKNIQYF. The CDR3, as DNA: TGTGCCAGCAGCTCACTTGAAGGACTAGCGGGGACCAAAAACATTCAGTACTTC.

The chain joins TRBV30 to TRBJ2-2, with a possible D match to TRBD1 (6 bases). Germline CDR1 GTSNPN, CDR2 SVGIG (reference sequence). This CDR3 comprises 14 residues. V was cut by 5 bases and J by 5 bases, with 15 bases left in between. The CDR3 DNA is TGTGCCTGGTCGAGGGGGAGAGGGACCGGGGAGCTGTTTTTT. Amino acids: CAWSRGRGTGELFF.

V and J are TRBV10-3 and TRBJ2-7; 9 positions match TRBD2. CDR1 ENHRY and CDR2 SYGVKD come from the germline V gene. This CDR3 has 14 amino acids. J was trimmed by 5 bases and V by 10 bases; bases with no gene match: 12. The CDR3 reads CATRGGGESHEQYF. As DNA, the CDR3 is TGTGCCACCAGAGGCGGGGGGGAGTCCCACGAGCAGTACTTC.

The chain joins TRBV5-1 to TRBJ2-1, with 8 bases that match TRBD2. CDR3 length: 14 residues. Germline CDR1 and CDR2: SGHRS and YFSETQ. After removal of 4 bases from V and 8 bases from J, the junction contained 8 bases not matched to a gene. CDR3 coding DNA: TGCGCCAGCAGCACGGGACTAGTTGGCCATGAGCAGTTCTTC. Its translation is CASSTGLVGHEQFF.

A few counts support this clone. This chain's CDR3 is CASSQDRAGYQPQHF. The CDR3 bases are TGTGCCAGCAGCCAAGACCGCGCCGGGTATCAGCCCCAGCATTTT. V is TRBV4-2 and J is TRBJ1-5; D call uncertain. The CDR3 has 15 residues. V gave up 0 bases and J gave up 5 bases, with 11 bases separating them. Germline lookup yields CDR1 LGHNA and CDR2 YNFKEQ.

The chain combines TRBV18 with TRBJ1-2; no clear D gene. V was cut by 3 bases and J by 3 bases, with 17 bases left in between. The CDR3 is 16 residues long. Germline CDR1 KGHSH, CDR2 LQKENI. CDR3 loop: CASSPNPASGDYGYTF. CDR3 bases: TGTGCCAGCTCACCTAACCCAGCCTCCGGGGACTATGGCTACACCTTC. Complete variable domain (other parts from reference TRBV18 and TRBJ1-2): NAGVMQNPRHLVRRRGQEARLRCSPMKGHSHVYWYRQLPEEGLKFMVYLQKENIIDESGMPKERFSAEFPKEGPSILRIQQVVRGDSAAYFCASSPNPASGDYGYTFGSGTRLTVV.

CDR3 sequence reads: CASSRKGHHYGYTF. Here the CDR3 DNA reads TGTGCCAGCAGCCGTAAGGGACACCACTATGGCTACACCTTC. This chain joins TRBV7-3 and TRBJ1-2, with D perhaps matching TRBD1 (6 bases). The V gene lost 5 bases and the J gene lost 3 bases, with 13 bases spanning the gap. This CDR3 spans 14 amino acids. CDR1 is SGHTA and CDR2 is FQGTGA in the germline V gene.

This clone was recorded only once. V and J are TRBV2 and TRBJ2-6; perhaps TRBD2 as D (6 bases). V was trimmed by 3 bases and J by 2 bases, leaving 11 bases between them. This CDR3 has 16 residues. Germline V gene data show CDR1 as SNHLY and CDR2 as FYNNEI. In DNA form, the CDR3 reads TGTGCCAGCAGTGAGGCGGGGCGCACTGGGGCCAACGTCCTGACTTTC. Its translation is CASSEAGRTGANVLTF.

This chain connects TRBV7-3 to TRBJ2-3; no definite D call. V was clipped by 0 bases and J by 1 base, with 5 bases between them. The CDR3 loop spans 14 amino acids. Germline assignment: CDR1 SGHTA and CDR2 FQGTGA. CDR3 sequence reads: CASSLTGGTDTQYF. For the CDR3, the DNA is TGTGCCAGCAGCTTAACGGGCGGCACAGATACGCAGTATTTT.